Shown below are 16 T cell receptor beta chains from a single sample sequenced in a study of T cell repertoires in cytomegalovirus infection. In TCRdb, the reads were re-called with MiXCR into one record per CDR3 protein. The table includes about 150,000 distinct CDR3 sequences, 23% detected once. The sample taken for sequencing was PBMCs. The receptors were sampled from a human donor in good health (CMV status not recorded). Some clones in this sample may be carry-over from other donors' samples.

This clonotype was counted at least ten times. This chain connects TRBV7-2 to TRBJ1-1, with D uncertain. Per the germline V gene, CDR1 is SGHTA and CDR2 is FQGNSA. The CDR3 length is 16 residues. Trimming removed 4 bases from V and 0 bases from J, with 15 bases in between. In nucleotides, the CDR3 is TGTGCCAGCAGCTCCCAGCCGACGGTAATGAACACTGAAGCTTTCTTT. It specifies CASSSQPTVMNTEAFF.

The chain has TRBV7-2 and TRBJ2-3; 14 bases are shared with TRBD2. Germline values: CDR1 SGHTA, CDR2 FQGNSA. Losses at the gene ends were 6 bases for V and 2 bases for J; bases not matched to a gene: 4. The CDR3 spans 16 residues. Written as DNA, the CDR3 is TGTGCCAGCAGTAAGACTAGCGGGAGGGCCACAGATACGCAGTATTTT. This sequence encodes CASSKTSGRATDTQYF.

In this sample, this clonotype turned up a few times. This chain joins TRBV7-9 and TRBJ2-1; D call uncertain. V lost 10 bases and J 1 base, leaving 17 bases between the germline ends. This CDR3 has 15 amino acids. Per germline, CDR1 SEHNR and CDR2 FQNEAQ (reference sequence). The CDR3 here is CAITLYIGSYNEQFF. CDR3 DNA sequence: TGTGCCATTACGCTATATATCGGATCCTACAATGAGCAGTTCTTC.

This clonotype was recorded a few times. The CDR3 protein is CASSESQQPQHF. DNA for the CDR3: TGTGCCAGCAGCGAATCACAGCAGCCCCAGCATTTT. J is TRBJ1-5 and V is TRBV7-6; D ambiguous. Looked up from germline, CDR1 is SGHVS and CDR2 is FNYEAQ. The CDR3 is 12 amino acids. Trimming pared 5 bases from V and 7 bases from J, leaving 9 bases between. Combining the CDR3 with reference TRBV7-6 and TRBJ1-5 gives the whole variable domain GAGVSQSPRYKVTKRGQDVALRCDPISGHVSLYWYRQALGQGPEFLTYFNYEAQQDKSGLPNDRFSAERPEGSISTLTIQRTEQRDSAMYRCASSESQQPQHFGDGTRLSIL.

This clonotype has a count of ten or more. The junction shows a germline mismatch at one end, possibly a read error. The chain links TRBV7-8 to TRBJ2-7; D is perhaps TRBD1 or TRBD2 (5 bases each). Germline CDR1 and CDR2: SGHVS and FQNEAQ. There are 12 residues in the CDR3. CDR3 nucleotide sequence: TGTGCCAGCAGTTATGCCGGGGCCCAAGGGGCCTTC. This codes for CASSYAGAQGAF.

CDR3 residues: CASSASGLAGEYEQYF. DNA of the CDR3: TGTGCCAGCAGCGCCTCGGGACTAGCGGGGGAATACGAGCAGTACTTC. This chain uses TRBV7-3 with TRBJ2-7; the match to TRBD2 covers 14 bases. Germline loops: CDR1 SGHTA, CDR2 FQGTGA. The CDR3 is 16 residues long. With V trimmed by 5 bases and J by 4 bases, 7 bases remained unmatched. The whole variable domain, filled in from reference TRBV7-3 and TRBJ2-7, reads GAGVSQTPSNKVTEKGKYVELRCDPISGHTALYWYRQSLGQGPEFLIYFQGTGAADDSGLPNDRFFAVRPEGSVSTLKIQRTERGDSAVYLCASSASGLAGEYEQYFGPGTRLTVT.

This clonotype appeared a few times. The chain combines TRBV20-1 with TRBJ1-5; 8 bases align to TRBD1. The CDR3 contains 14 residues. Losses at the gene ends were 2 bases for V and 7 bases for J; bases not matched to a gene: 7. Germline V gene data show CDR1 as DFQATT and CDR2 as SNEGSKA (reference sequence). The CDR3 DNA sequence: TGCAGTGCTAGACGGACAGGGTTCGGGCAGCCCCAGCATTTT. Protein sequence: CSARRTGFGQPQHF.

The sample holds one count of this clonotype. With a much larger clone just one base away, this may be a read error. The chain combines TRBV6-1 with TRBJ2-1; D possibly corresponds to TRBD2 (5 bases). The CDR3 is 16 residues long. Germline CDR1 reads MNHNS; CDR2 reads SASEGT. The chain's CDR3 is CASHEEPSSSYYEQFF. The DNA of the CDR3 is TGTGCCAGCCATGAAGAGCCTAGCAGCTCCTACTATGAGCAGTTCTTC.

The table lists this clonotype with many counts. The rearrangement joins TRBV27 to TRBJ1-4; D is ambiguous. V lost 8 bases, J lost 4 bases, and 11 bases lay in between. CDR1 MNHEY and CDR2 SMNVEV come from the germline V gene (reference sequence). The length of the CDR3 is 13 residues. The CDR3 spells CASGQENNEKLFF. The DNA for the CDR3 is TGTGCCAGCGGGCAGGAGAATAATGAAAAACTGTTTTTT.

This clonotype was detected a few times. The chain recombines TRBV30 with TRBJ2-7; D call uncertain. CDR1 is GTSNPN, CDR2 SVGIG, per germline (reference sequence). The CDR3 extends over 11 amino acids. The V end was cut by 2 bases, the J end by 3 bases, with 5 bases between. Written as DNA, the CDR3 is TGTGCCTGGAGTTCGGGCTACGAGCAGTACTTC. Its protein product is CAWSSGYEQYF.

V is TRBV6-2 or TRBV6-3 and J is TRBJ2-3; no reliable D call. V was pared by 6 bases and J by 0 bases, with 4 bases between. Germline V CDR1 and CDR2: MNHEY, SVGEGT. The CDR3 length is 12 residues. CDR3 residues: CASRESTDTQYF. CDR3 DNA: TGTGCCAGCAGGGAGAGCACAGATACGCAGTATTTT.

This clonotype was recorded a few times. CDR3 bases: TGTGCCAGCAGCGCAGCGAGGGGGACAGGGGGGACTTCTGGGGCCAACGTCCTGACTTTC. It is translated as CASSAARGTGGTSGANVLTF. This chain links TRBV9 with TRBJ2-6, with 11 bases identical to TRBD1. After removal of 3 bases from V and 1 base from J, the junction contained 12 bases not matched to a gene. Germline CDR1 and CDR2: SGDLS and YYNGEE. The CDR3 contains 20 residues.

The chain employs TRBV7-9 and TRBJ2-7, with 10 positions matching TRBD1. Germline CDR1 SEHNR, CDR2 FQNEAQ (reference sequence). V was pared by 5 bases and J by 6 bases, with 10 bases of the junction left unmatched. This CDR3 is 15 amino acids long. DNA of the CDR3: TGTGCCAGCAGCAAAGAAGGGACAGGGGTGGGCGAGCAGTACTTC. Translation: CASSKEGTGVGEQYF. The entire variable domain, with the rest obtained from reference TRBV7-9 and TRBJ2-7, is as follows: DTGVSQNPRHKITKRGQNVTFRCDPISEHNRLYWYRQTLGQGPEFLTYFQNEAQLEKSRLLSDRFSAERPKGSFSTLEIQRTEQGDSAMYLCASSKEGTGVGEQYFGPGTRLTVT.

This clonotype has ten or more counts. The V and J genes are TRBV6-5 and TRBJ1-6, with 7 bases identical to TRBD1. The CDR3 contains 18 residues. Germline assignment: CDR1 MNHEY and CDR2 SVGAGI. Losses at the gene ends were 0 bases for V and 0 bases for J; bases not matched to a gene: 5. CDR3 in amino acids: CASSYSSGGSSYNSPLHF. The CDR3 nucleotides are TGTGCCAGCAGTTACTCTTCAGGGGGAAGCTCCTATAATTCACCCCTCCACTTT.

Ten or more counts support this clonotype. The chain carries TRBV28 and TRBJ1-5; no reliable D call. CDR1 and CDR2 from the germline V gene are MDHEN and SYDVKM. V gave up 6 bases and J gave up 1 base, with 10 bases separating them. There are 14 residues in the CDR3. The chain's CDR3 is CASSLRGSNQPQHF. The CDR3 DNA follows: TGTGCCAGCAGCTTGAGAGGGAGCAATCAGCCCCAGCATTTT. Looking up the rest from reference TRBV28 and TRBJ1-5 gives the full variable domain: DVKVTQSSRYLVKRTGEKVFLECVQDMDHENMFWYRQDPGLGLRLIYFSYDVKMKEKGDIPEGYSVSREKKERFSLILESASTNQTSMYLCASSLRGSNQPQHFGDGTRLSIL.

The rearrangement joins TRBV7-8 to TRBJ2-5; 12 bases align to TRBD2. Trimming at V came to 5 bases and at J to 5 bases, leaving 6 bases not matched to a gene. Looked up from germline, CDR1 is SGHVS and CDR2 is FQNEAQ. The CDR3 spans 15 residues. CDR3 in amino acids: CASSVLAGGPETQYF. The CDR3 DNA reads as TGTGCCAGCAGCGTCCTAGCGGGAGGGCCGGAGACCCAGTACTTC.